This T cell receptor (beta chain) was sequenced during a study of CD8 T cells in Susac syndrome (dated by TCRdb to between 2017 and 2020). Regarding the study in general: Repertoire sequencing was used to test whether CD8+ T cell activation and differentiation in Susac syndrome was antigen driven. The study compared CD8+ T cell repertoire clonality among roughly 12 healthy donors, around 14 Susac syndrome patients and approximately 16 multiple sclerosis patients.

Spanning cysteine to phenylalanine, the CDR3 consists of 13 amino acids. Of the read, only the CDR3 DNA is kept; its 39 bases are in frame from base 1. Relative to germline, V is 0 bases shorter and J is 13 bases shorter, with 15 bases between their ends. Sequences MNHEY (CDR1) and SMNVEV (CDR2) are obtained from the germline V gene (reference sequence). Points on this clonotype: Its antigen remains unidentified. There are no base qualities to consult, and no much larger clone falls within one base.

RNA was extracted with the RNeasy kit and roughly 0.45 to 1 ug was reverse transcribed using random hexamers. The immunoSEQ multiplex PCR assay, which covers 54 Vbeta and 13 Jbeta segments, was used to amplify TCR beta CDR3 regions. Bias from PCR amplification was corrected by using a synthetic template baseline for primer optimization and for computational correction. In the authors' own workflow: Only productive sequences were kept, with reads annotated to V, D and J genes according to IMGT and analyzed in immunoSEQ Analyzer. Clonality was calculated as one minus the Shannon entropy normalized by log2 of the number of productive unique sequences. For each patient and control, public and private clones were evaluated among the 100 most prevalent clones. Clones were defined as Susac-specific if absent from the healthy and MS cohorts, from 900 to 1,200 published viral clones and from other ImmuneACCESS disease sequences. TCRdb reran the public reads through fastp at Q25 and MiXCR, keeping productive beta chains. Every entry covers one CDR3 protein and lists the most common genes and DNA from its rows. The authors' filters were not applied to this entry. For this sample the table gives around 200,000 distinct CDR3 sequences, of which around nine tenths were detected only once. Approximately 0.13% of the sample lies in the top ten.

Results the study describes overall, beyond this receptor: The study acknowledged that relatively few individuals were included in the TCR sequencing and HLA analysis.

High-throughput TCR beta sequencing profiled peripheral blood CD8+ and CD4+ T cells from healthy donors, Susac syndrome patients and multiple sclerosis patients. Multiple sclerosis controls were treatment-naive patients with stable or active relapsing-remitting disease fulfilling revised McDonald criteria. Bulk CD8+ and CD4+ T cells were purified magnetically by negative isolation, whereas CD8+ TEMRA cells were enriched by FACS. Blood was collected in EDTA tubes and processed within 24 hours, with PBMCs isolated through density gradient centrifugation. PBMCs intended for TCR sequencing were cryopreserved in liquid nitrogen and were subsequently thawed in a 37 degrees C water bath. Purity of sorted or isolated CD4+, CD8+ and CD8+ TEMRA cells was at least 90%.

The TCR was taken from a human donor with multiple sclerosis. What was sequenced was CD8+ T cells from PBMCs. The chain is assembled from TRBV27 and TRBJ1-2, and possibly TRBD1, on 6 matching bases. The CDR3 amino acid sequence is: CASSLSGGVGTTF. The nucleotide sequence is given as TGTGCCAGCAGTTTATCAGGGGGGGTTGGAACCACCTTC.